This T cell receptor beta chain is from a study of T cells in Graves' hyperthyroidism and ophthalmopathy. Findings of the study overall: Blood samples included most of the expanded thyroid clonotypes exceeding 0.001.

Only a few counts were recorded for this clonotype. Its matching antigen is unknown. Stable Graves' hyperthyroidism meant no ophthalmopathy progression within 18 months. Clinical symptoms, serum thyroxine and TRAb, thyroid ultrasound and orbital computed tomography together formed the diagnostic basis. Germline CDR1 is SQVTM and CDR2 is ANQGSEA. V dropped 4 bases and J dropped 4 bases, with 12 bases sitting between them. The CDR3 is made up of 13 amino acids. Amplification yielded TCR beta CDR3 regions, with RNA transcripts as the source. A first-round RT-PCR of the TCR CDR3 used the HTBI primer set. Each CDR3 protein gets one entry after TCRdb re-called the multiplex PCR reads with MiXCR. The table lists 700,000 to 850,000 distinct CDR3 sequences, 35% of them singletons.

The clonotype comes from a middle-aged woman with Graves' hyperthyroidism. The material sequenced was blood. The chain has TRBV29-1 and TRBJ2-3; tentative D call: TRBD1 (5 bases). CDR3 loop: CSVGTGSADTQYF. The CDR3 coding sequence is TGCAGCGTTGGTACAGGCAGCGCAGATACGCAGTATTTT.